A selection of T cell receptor beta chains follows, all from one sample in a study of blood T cell repertoires in COVID-19. Assay: immunoSEQ multiplex PCR; the TCRdb copy retains only in-frame clones and omits some. Of approximately 140,000 clones listed, 65% to 80% were seen once; the top ten hold less than 4.5%. Sequenced sample: peripheral blood. These receptors all stem from a man between 60 and 75 years old with acute or convalescent COVID-19. Each CDR3 is given with its conserved first and last residue. Each record gives: D gene, J gene, clone size, V gene, CDR3 DNA, CDR3 protein. D genes are given only for firm matches. Clone size is not always given. Where it is, it says once, few, many or a class for expanded clones.

D: .
J: TRBJ1-1
size: .
V: TRBV4-1
DNA: TGCGCCAGCAGCCACGGGTTGGACCGGGGGTCGAACACTGAAGCTTTCTTT
CDR3: CASSHGLDRGSNTEAFF

D: TRBD1
J: TRBJ2-7
size: many
V: TRBV19
DNA: TGTGCCAGTAGTACACAAGACAGGGGCTCCTACGAGCAGTACTTC
CDR3: CASSTQDRGSYEQYF

D: TRBD2
J: TRBJ2-1
size: once
V: TRBV7-2
DNA: TGTGCCAGCAGCTTAGGGACTAGTCATGGCAATGAGCAGTTCTTC
CDR3: CASSLGTSHGNEQFF

D: TRBD1
J: TRBJ1-4
size: .
V: TRBV4-3
DNA: TGCGCCAGCAGCCAAAGAGGACAGGGGCAAAAACTGTTTTTT
CDR3: CASSQRGQGQKLFF

D: .
J: TRBJ2-5
size: .
V: TRBV5-1
DNA: TGCGCCAGCAGCTTGATCAGTACCCAAGAGACCCAGTACTTC
CDR3: CASSLISTQETQYF

D: .
J: TRBJ1-2
size: .
V: TRBV19
DNA: TGTGCCAGTAGTTTTGTCATGCGAGGGTCGGGCTACACCTTC
CDR3: CASSFVMRGSGYTF

D: TRBD1
J: TRBJ2-1
size: .
V: TRBV19
DNA: TGTGCCAGTAGTATCTATCCCGAGACAGGGAAGTTCTTC
CDR3: CASSIYPETGKFF

D: TRBD1
J: TRBJ1-2
size: .
V: TRBV7-9
DNA: TGTGCCAGCAGCTCGACAGGGGGCTCTAACTATGGCTACACCTTC
CDR3: CASSSTGGSNYGYTF

D: TRBD2
J: TRBJ2-5
size: .
V: TRBV11-2
DNA: TGTGCCAGCAGCTTGAGGGACTACCTAGAGACCCAGTACTTC
CDR3: CASSLRDYLETQYF

D: .
J: TRBJ1-1
size: .
V: TRBV4-2
DNA: TGTGCCAGCAGCCGGACGGGGGGGACCACTGAAGCTTTCTTT
CDR3: CASSRTGGTTEAFF

D: .
J: TRBJ2-7
size: few
V: TRBV4-3
DNA: TGCGCCAGCAACTGCCTACGGGAAACGTGGGAGCAGTACTTC
CDR3: CASNCLRETWEQYF

D: TRBD1
J: TRBJ1-3
size: few
V: TRBV7-9
DNA: TGTGCCAGCAGCCCTTTGGGACAGCCACGCTCTGGAAACACCATATATTTT
CDR3: CASSPLGQPRSGNTIYF

D: TRBD2
J: TRBJ2-3
size: .
V: TRBV27
DNA: TGTGCCAGCAGTCTAGCGGGGGACACTGCGCAGTATTTT
CDR3: CASSLAGDTAQYF

D: TRBD1
J: TRBJ1-1
size: .
V: TRBV11-2
DNA: TGTGCCAGCAGCCTCGGACAGGGGGCATATGAAGCTTTCTTT
CDR3: CASSLGQGAYEAFF

D: TRBD2
J: TRBJ2-5
size: .
V: TRBV5-1
DNA: TGCGCCAGCAGCTTGGTTAGCGGGAGAACAGAGACCCAGTACTTC
CDR3: CASSLVSGRTETQYF

D: .
J: TRBJ2-3
size: .
V: TRBV5-6
DNA: TGTGCCAGCAGGTATACAGGGTTAGATACGCAGTATTTT
CDR3: CASRYTGLDTQYF